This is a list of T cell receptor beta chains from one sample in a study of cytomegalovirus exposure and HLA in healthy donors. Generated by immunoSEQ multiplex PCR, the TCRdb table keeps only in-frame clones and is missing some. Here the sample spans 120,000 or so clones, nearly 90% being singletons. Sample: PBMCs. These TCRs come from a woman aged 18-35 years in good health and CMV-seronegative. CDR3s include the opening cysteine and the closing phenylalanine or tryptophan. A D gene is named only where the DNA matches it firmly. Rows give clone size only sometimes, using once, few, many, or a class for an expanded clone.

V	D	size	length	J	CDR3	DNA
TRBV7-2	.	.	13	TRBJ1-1	CASSIQLNTEAFF	TGTGCCAGCAGTATACAGCTGAACACTGAAGCTTTCTTT
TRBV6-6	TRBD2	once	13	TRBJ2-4	CASSSGGENIQYF	TGTGCCAGCAGTTCGGGGGGGGAAAACATTCAGTACTTC
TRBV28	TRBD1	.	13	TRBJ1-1	CAGKDRARTEAFF	TGTGCCGGAAAGGACAGGGCTAGGACTGAAGCTTTCTTT
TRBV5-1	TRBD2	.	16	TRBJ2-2	CASSTGLAGGTGELFF	TGCGCCAGCAGCACGGGACTAGCGGGGGGAACCGGGGAGCTGTTTTTT
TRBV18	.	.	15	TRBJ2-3	CASSPLDTHTDTQYF	TGTGCCAGCTCACCGTTGGACACGCACACAGATACGCAGTATTTT
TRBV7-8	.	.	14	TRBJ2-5	CASRQSGFRETQYF	TGTGCCAGCAGGCAATCAGGGTTTCGAGAGACCCAGTACTTC
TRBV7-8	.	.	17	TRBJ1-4	CASSAAQPSATNEKLFF	TGTGCCAGCAGCGCGGCCCAGCCATCTGCAACTAATGAAAAACTGTTTTTT
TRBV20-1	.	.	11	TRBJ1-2	CSARKLYGYTF	TGCAGTGCTAGGAAGCTCTATGGCTACACCTTC
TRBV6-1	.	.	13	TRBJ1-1	CAIIRQPSSEAFF	TGTGCCATAATCCGACAGCCCAGCAGTGAAGCTTTCTTT
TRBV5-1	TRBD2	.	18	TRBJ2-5	CASSLRSVGLAAQETQYF	TGCGCCAGCAGCTTACGCTCGGTGGGACTAGCGGCTCAAGAGACCCAGTACTTC
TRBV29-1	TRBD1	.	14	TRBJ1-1	CSVEMGTGATEAFF	TGCAGCGTTGAAATGGGGACAGGGGCCACTGAAGCTTTCTTT
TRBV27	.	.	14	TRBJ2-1	CASSSGLSGSEQFF	TGTGCCAGCAGTTCCGGACTATCCGGAAGTGAGCAGTTCTTC
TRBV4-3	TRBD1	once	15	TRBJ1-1	CASSSWRGPDTEAFF	TGCGCCAGCAGCTCGTGGAGGGGGCCGGACACTGAAGCTTTCTTT
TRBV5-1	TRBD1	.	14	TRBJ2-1	CASSPGTGGGLLFF	TGCGCCAGCAGCCCCGGGACAGGGGGCGGGCTACTGTTCTTC
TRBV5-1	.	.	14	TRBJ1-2	CASSLDTGNYGYTF	TGCGCCAGCAGCTTGGATACAGGGAACTATGGCTACACCTTC
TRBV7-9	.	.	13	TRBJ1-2	CASSLERDSGYTF	TGTGCCAGCAGCCTCGAGAGGGACTCTGGCTACACCTTC
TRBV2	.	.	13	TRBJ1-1	CANPDTSNTEAFF	TGTGCCAACCCGGACACCTCAAACACTGAAGCTTTCTTT
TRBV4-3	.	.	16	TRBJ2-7	CASSQGLGTDGYEQYF	TGCGCCAGCAGCCAAGGTCTCGGGACTGACGGGTACGAGCAGTACTTC
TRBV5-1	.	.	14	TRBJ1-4	CASSGRGSNEKLFF	TGCGCCAGCAGCGGAAGGGGGTCTAATGAAAAACTGTTTTTT
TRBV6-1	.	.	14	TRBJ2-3	CASSRSVTADTQYF	TGTGCCAGCAGTAGAAGTGTCACGGCAGATACGCAGTATTTT
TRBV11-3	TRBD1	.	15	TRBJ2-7	CASSPGQGNGYEQYF	TGTGCCAGCAGCCCAGGACAGGGGAACGGCTACGAGCAGTACTTC
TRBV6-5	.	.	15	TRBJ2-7	CASSSTEGKIREQYF	TGTGCCAGCAGCTCAACGGAGGGAAAAATACGCGAGCAGTACTTC